This TCR beta chain was identified in a study of response to subunit inactivated influenza vaccine. Findings and caveats of the study: After each seasonal influenza vaccination, few new T cells are recruited, the authors suggested.

The CDR3 loop spans 19 amino acids. Per germline, CDR1 MDHEN and CDR2 SYDVKM. V gave up 1 base and J gave up 2 bases; unmatched junction bases: 8. In its sample, this clonotype was seen many times. Its cognate antigen is unknown. TCRdb passed the RT-PCR reads through MiXCR, listing each CDR3 protein once. The sample contains about 570,000 distinct CDR3 sequences, around 11% of which appear only once. Sample: PBMCs from blood, taken on the day of vaccination. The rearrangement uses TRBV28 and TRBJ2-3, with 14 bases matching TRBD2. The origin of this receptor is a man over 45 who received an inactivated influenza vaccine. CDR3 region: CASSLSGLAGVSFTDTQYF. DNA for the CDR3: TGTGCCAGCAGTTTATCGGGACTAGCGGGGGTTTCGTTCACAGATACGCAGTATTTT.